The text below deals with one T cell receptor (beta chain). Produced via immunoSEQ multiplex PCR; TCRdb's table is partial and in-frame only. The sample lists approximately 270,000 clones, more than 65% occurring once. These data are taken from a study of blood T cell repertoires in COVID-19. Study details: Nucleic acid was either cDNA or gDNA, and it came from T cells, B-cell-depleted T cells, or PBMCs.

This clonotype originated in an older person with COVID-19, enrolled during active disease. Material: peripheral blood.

CDR3 coding DNA: TGCGCCAGCAGCCTCTTGGGAGCCCGCGAGCAGTACTTC. Translating gives CASSLLGAREQYF. The V and J genes are TRBV5-1 and TRBJ2-7, with D tentatively TRBD2 (5 bases). Trimming took 4 bases from V and 6 from J, leaving 14 bases between them. The CDR3 has 13 residues. CDR1 and CDR2 from the germline V gene are SGHRS and YFSETQ.